These 19 T cell receptor beta chains originate from one sample sequenced in a study of tissue T cells after allogeneic stem cell transplantation. Data came from immunoSEQ multiplex PCR; TCRdb stores just in-frame clones and leaves some out. This repertoire shows 6,500 to 7,000 clones, 40% to 60% found once; its top ten account for roughly 4%. Time point indicated: mouse harvest day 7 after allogeneic transplant. The graft held 10^6 splenic CD5+ T cells and 10^7 T-cell-depleted bone marrow cells. The specimen sequenced was gut tissue. Receptors originate from a female BALB/c mouse given C57BL/6 T cells with graft-versus-host disease after an allogeneic hematopoietic cell transplant.

As regards this clone: Gene names and germline refer to mouse. The read stops 1 residue short of the end of the CDR3; the missing end is completed from the germline J gene. The chain is built from TRBV3 and TRBJ1-1, with no clear D. This CDR3 spans 13 amino acids. V was shortened by 1 base and J by 1 base, with 4 bases between the two germline ends. Per the germline V gene, CDR1 is SNHLY and CDR2 is FYNGKV (reference sequence). The CDR3 sequence is CASSLVRNTEVFF. The sequenced CDR3 bases are TGTGCCAGCAGCTTAGTGAGAAACACAGAAGTCTTC.

Within the sample, this clone is large (0.1 to 1%). Gene names and germline match the mouse. The read terminates 1 residue before the CDR3 end, so the remaining end is supplied by the germline J gene. The rearrangement joins TRBV19 to TRBJ2-7; unclear D gene. From germline, CDR1 is FNHDT and CDR2 SITEND (reference sequence). This CDR3 has 12 amino acids. Deletions cut 1 base from V and 3 bases from J, with 5 bases between. The CDR3 sequence: CASSISGYEQYF. The part of the CDR3 DNA that was read is TGTGCCAGCAGTATATCCGGCTATGAACAGTAC.

The table lists this clone with a few counts. Gene names denote mouse genes. The missing CDR3 end, 1 residue past where the read stops, is filled in from the germline J gene. The gene calls are TRBV14 and TRBJ2-5; D not resolved. The V gene's germline CDR1 is SGHDT and CDR2 FRDEAV. The CDR3 consists of 15 residues. The V end lost 1 base, the J end lost 3 bases, and 12 bases lay between the germline ends. The sequenced part of the CDR3 DNA is TGTGCCAGCAGTTTCGCAGGTCTCCCTCAAGACACCCAGTAC. Translating it yields CASSFAGLPQDTQY. The full CDR3 sequence reads CASSFAGLPQDTQYF.

About this clone itself: All gene names here are mouse names. Coverage ceases 1 residue before the CDR3 finishes, and the germline J gene fills in the end. The V call is TRBV2, the J call TRBJ1-3, with D unclear. CDR1 is LGHNA and CDR2 is YSYQKL in the germline V gene. The germline V and J ends were trimmed by 3 bases and 0 bases, with 6 bases remaining between them. The CDR3 runs to 14 residues. The CDR3: CASSHKNSGNTLYF. The part of the CDR3 DNA that was read is TGTGCCAGCAGCCACAAGAATTCTGGAAATACGCTCTAT.

This clone was detected only a few times. These gene names are mouse names. The CDR3 end lies 1 residue beyond the end of the read and is filled in from the germline J gene. This sequence joins TRBV12-1 and TRBJ1-2, with D possibly being TRBD1 (5 bases). V lost 0 bases and J lost 4, with 5 bases in between. This CDR3 has 12 residues. CDR1 and CDR2 (germline): SGHSN, HYEKVE. The CDR3 loop reads CASSLGGSDYTF. The CDR3 DNA, read in part, is TGTGCCAGCTCTCTCGGGGGCTCCGACTACACC. The variable domain in full, completed from reference TRBV12-1 and TRBJ1-2, reads DSGVVQSPRHIIKEKGGRSVLTCIPISGHSNVVWYQQTLGKELKFLIQHYEKVERDKGFLPSRFSVQQFDDYHSEMNMSALELEDSAMYFCASSLGGSDYTFGSGTRLLVI.

On this clone itself: Gene names are mouse gene names. The read falls 1 residue short of the CDR3 end, and the missing part is taken from the germline J gene. The chain couples TRBV19 to TRBJ2-2, with D maybe TRBD1 (6 bases). This CDR3 has 13 residues. Trimming removed 5 bases at V and 1 base at J, with 6 bases between. Germline lookup yields CDR1 FNHDT and CDR2 SITEND (reference sequence). CDR3 in amino acids: CASRQGNTGQLYF. CDR3 DNA (partial): TGTGCCAGCAGACAGGGAAACACCGGGCAGCTCTAC. The full variable domain, its missing parts supplied by reference TRBV19 and TRBJ2-2, is GGIITQTPKFLIGQEGQKLTLKCQQNFNHDTMYWYRQDSGKGLRLIYYSITENDLQKGDLSEGYDASREKKSSFSLTVTSAQKNEMAVFLCASRQGNTGQLYFGEGSKLTVL.

Comments on this clone: Gene names denote mouse genes. The sequenced fragment ends 1 residue before the CDR3 boundary, so the rest is inferred from the germline J gene. This chain links TRBV3 with TRBJ2-2; TRBD2 matches at 10 bases. Trimming cost V 1 base and J 0 bases; bases outside gene matches: 2. The germline V gene has CDR1 SNHLY and CDR2 FYNGKV (reference sequence). The CDR3 totals 17 residues. The covered CDR3 bases are TGTGCCAGCAGCTTAGTCTGGGGGGGCTCAAACACCGGGCAGCTCTAC. This gives the protein CASSLVWGGSNTGQLY. The entire CDR3 protein is CASSLVWGGSNTGQLYF.

This clone was seen a few times. Gene labels here are mouse ones. The read gets to within 1 residue of the CDR3 end, and the germline J gene fills in the rest. The chain carries TRBV16 and TRBJ1-1; unclear D gene. This CDR3 has 14 amino acids. V shed 5 bases and J shed 0 bases, with 10 bases lying between them. The germline CDR1 and CDR2 sequences are SGHSA and FRNQAP. CDR3: CASSPRQANTEVFF. CDR3 DNA (partial): TGTGCAAGCAGCCCCCGACAAGCAAACACAGAAGTCTTC.

This clone was counted a single time. The genes and germline here are from mouse. The read falls 1 residue short of the CDR3 end, and the missing part is taken from the germline J gene. This chain uses TRBV13-3 with TRBJ2-1; either TRBD1 or TRBD2 may supply D (5 bases each). The CDR3 sequence is 13 residues long. Germline V gene sequence: CDR1 NNHDY, CDR2 SYVADS. V was trimmed by 6 bases and J by 1 base, leaving 8 bases between them. The part of the CDR3 DNA that was read is TGTGCCAGCAACCGGGACAACTATGCTGAGCAGTTC. It yields the protein CASNRDNYAEQF. The whole CDR3 region reads CASNRDNYAEQFF.

In the case of this clone: The genes and germline here are from mouse. The CDR3 end falls 1 residue outside the read, so it is completed with the germline J gene. The chain uses TRBV26 and TRBJ1-4; TRBD1 might be the D (6 bases). Trimming stripped 4 bases from V and 5 bases from J, with 11 bases between. Germline CDR1 and CDR2: KGHPV and FQNQEV (reference sequence). The CDR3 loop spans 14 amino acids. CDR3 residues: CASSPRDTNERLFF. CDR3 DNA, as far as it was read: TGTGCCAGCAGTCCCCGGGACACTAACGAAAGATTATTT.

About this clone: The gene names here belong to mouse. The read comes to an end 1 residue before the CDR3 does, leaving the germline J gene to fill in the end. The J gene is TRBJ1-2, the V gene TRBV12-1; TRBD1 aligns across 8 bases. This CDR3 spans 14 amino acids. Germline lookup yields CDR1 SGHSN and CDR2 HYEKVE. J was trimmed by 2 bases and V by 2 bases; bases with no gene match: 3. CDR3 bases read: TGTGCCAGCTCTCCGACAGGGGCGAACTCCGACTACACC. This translates into CASSPTGANSDYT. The complete CDR3 protein is CASSPTGANSDYTF.

This clone qualifies as medium-sized. Gene and germline names: mouse. The CDR3 extends 1 residue past the end of the read, so its final part is completed from the germline J gene. The rearrangement uses TRBV12-1 and TRBJ2-2; maybe TRBD1 (6 bases). The CDR3 covers 14 residues. CDR1 and CDR2 from the germline V gene are SGHSN and HYEKVE. Trimming stripped 2 bases from V and 2 bases from J, with 8 bases between. The CDR3 bases that were read are TGTGCCAGCTCTCCGGGACATAACACCGGGCAGCTCTAC. This gives the protein CASSPGHNTGQLY. The full CDR3 is CASSPGHNTGQLYF.

To note about this clone: Mouse germline and gene names are used. The read ends 1 residue before the CDR3 terminus; that terminus is restored from the germline J gene. V and J are TRBV26 and TRBJ2-5; D not resolved. V lost 8 bases to trimming and J lost 0 bases, with 9 bases between them. Per germline, CDR1 KGHPV and CDR2 FQNQEV (reference sequence). The CDR3 is 13 amino acids. The part of the CDR3 DNA that was read is TGTGCCAGCCGCGACACTAACCAAGACACCCAGTAC. This codes for CASRDTNQDTQY. The entire CDR3 sequence reads CASRDTNQDTQYF.

This clone was seen a handful of times. The gene symbols are mouse symbols. The missing CDR3 end, 1 residue past where the read stops, is filled in from the germline J gene. V is TRBV31 and J is TRBJ1-6; D unresolved. TRBJ1-6 is designated an ORF whose function remains uncertain. Germline-derived CDR1 and CDR2 are GKSSPN and SITVG. This CDR3 is built from 13 residues. The V end lost 3 bases, the J end lost 0 bases, and 3 bases lay between the germline ends. The part of the CDR3 DNA that was read is TGTGCCTGGAGGAATTCCTATAATTCGCCCCTCTAC. Translation gives CAWRNSYNSPLY. The whole CDR3 region reads CAWRNSYNSPLYF.

Regarding this clone: Each gene name is a mouse one. Read data end 1 residue before the CDR3 end; the end is taken from the germline J gene. The chain carries TRBV26 and TRBJ1-1, with 7 nucleotides matching TRBD1. The CDR3 totals 11 residues. Germline CDR1 KGHPV, CDR2 FQNQEV (reference sequence). J was trimmed by 9 bases and V by 4 bases; bases with no gene match: 2. CDR3 DNA (partial): TGTGCCAGCAGTCAGGGGGCGAAAGTCTTC. Amino acids: CASSQGAKVF. The CDR3, in full, reads CASSQGAKVFF. Full variable domain (rest looked up from reference TRBV26 and TRBJ1-1): NSKVIQTPRYLVKGQGQKAKMRCIPEKGHPVVFWYQQNKNNEFKFLINFQNQEVLQQIDMTEKRFSAECPSNSPCSLEIQSSEAGDSALYLCASSQGAKVFFGKGTRLTVV.

In the case of this clone: Germline and genes here are mouse. The read comes to an end 1 residue before the CDR3 does, leaving the germline J gene to fill in the end. At the DNA level, this CDR3 is encoded by other sequences in the same sample as well. The V and J genes are TRBV26 and TRBJ2-5; no definite D call. The CDR3 sequence is 13 residues long. V gave up 2 bases and J gave up 0 bases, with 3 bases separating them. Germline CDR1 KGHPV, CDR2 FQNQEV (reference sequence). The covered CDR3 bases are TGTGCCAGCAGTCTGGGGAACCAAGACACCCAGTAC. It is translated as CASSLGNQDTQY. The whole CDR3 region reads CASSLGNQDTQYF.

Remarks on this clone: Mouse names are used for the genes. The read stops 1 residue short of the end of the CDR3; the missing end is completed from the germline J gene. The chain uses TRBV23 and TRBJ2-5; the table's D call of TRBD2 was not tested on the DNA. The CDR3 is 13 amino acids. CDR1 is KGHTA and CDR2 is FQNQQP in the germline V gene. The part of the CDR3 DNA that was read is TGCTCCAGCAGTCTGGGGAGAGGAGACACCCAGTAC. It codes for CSSSLGRGDTQY. The full CDR3 protein reads CSSSLGRGDTQYF.

Concerning this clone: The gene symbols are mouse symbols. Read data end 1 residue before the CDR3 end; the end is taken from the germline J gene. This chain joins TRBV15 and TRBJ2-3; tentative D call: TRBD1 (6 bases). V lost 6 bases, J lost 3 bases, and 10 bases lay in between. The germline V gene has CDR1 SGHND and CDR2 FRSKSL. This CDR3 spans 13 amino acids. The CDR3 DNA, read in part, is TGTGCCAGCAGCCGCGGGACAGCAGAAACGCTGTAT. Translation gives CASSRGTAETLY. The CDR3, in full, reads CASSRGTAETLYF.

This clone appeared a single time. Germline and genes: mouse. The read finishes 1 residue shy of the CDR3 end, and the germline J gene is used to complete it. This chain connects TRBV24 to TRBJ2-2; 14 bases map to TRBD2. This CDR3 region has 19 residues. Germline-derived CDR1 and CDR2 are KGHTA and FRNEEI. V was pared by 0 bases and J by 4 bases, with 7 bases of the junction left unmatched. The part of the CDR3 DNA that was read is TGTGCCAGCAGTCTGTATAAAGGGACTGGGGGGGCGCCCACCGGGCAGCTCTAC. This codes for CASSLYKGTGGAPTGQLY. The full CDR3 protein reads CASSLYKGTGGAPTGQLYF.